The rows below give T cell receptor beta chains drawn from one sample of a study of early T cells in non-severe SARS-CoV-2 infection. One entry per CDR3 protein, called by TCRdb with MiXCR from the 5' RACE reads. The sample consists of 30,000 to 45,000 distinct CDR3 sequences, just under 4% of them appearing once. Sequenced material: whole blood. Source of these receptors: an adult who was a healthcare worker with PCR-confirmed SARS-CoV-2 infection or an uninfected control (not recorded which). Each CDR3 is given with its conserved first and last residue. A D gene is named only where the DNA matches it firmly. For some rows the clone size is stated as once, few or many, or as a class when expanded; others skip it.

few TRBD2 TRBJ2-1 TRBV20-1 TGCAGTGCTAGAGATCAGAGGCTAGCGGGGGTAAGCTCCTACAATGAGCAGTTCTTC CSARDQRLAGVSSYNEQFF
many NA TRBJ2-5 TRBV7-2 TGTGCCAGCAGCTTTAGAAAAGAGACCCAGTACTTC CASSFRKETQYF
many TRBD1 TRBJ2-2 TRBV27 TGTGCCAGCAGTCTGAACAGGGGAACCGGGGAGCTGTTTTTT CASSLNRGTGELFF
many NA TRBJ2-4 TRBV27 TGTGCCAGCAGTTTCTCCGATGTGGGGGTAGCCAAAAACATTCAGTACTTC CASSFSDVGVAKNIQYF
few NA TRBJ2-1 TRBV3-1 TGTGCCAGCAGCCACGCTAGCGAAAACAATGAGCAGTTCTTC CASSHASENNEQFF
medium-sized TRBD1 TRBJ2-7 TRBV3-1 TGTGCCAGCAGCCGGGGAGGACAGGGGGCCTACGAGCAGTACTTC CASSRGGQGAYEQYF
many TRBD2 TRBJ2-1 TRBV6-6 TGTGCCAGCAGTTTGGTAGCGGGAGGATACAATGAGCAGTTCTTC CASSLVAGGYNEQFF
NA NA TRBJ1-2 TRBV14 TGTGCCAGCAGCCAAGATGCGGGGGGATTCTATGGCTACACCTTC CASSQDAGGFYGYTF
many NA TRBJ2-3 TRBV30 TGTGCCTGGAGTTTCCACCGCACAGATACGCAGTATTTT CAWSFHRTDTQYF
many TRBD1 TRBJ1-5 TRBV29-1 TGCAGCGGACGGCAGGGGGTGAAAGGTCTTTATCAGCCCCAGCATTTT CSGRQGVKGLYQPQHF
many TRBD1 TRBJ1-2 TRBV10-3 TGTGCCATCACCGGACAGGACGATAACTATGGCTACACCTTC CAITGQDDNYGYTF
many NA TRBJ2-7 TRBV10-3 TGTGCCATCAGTGAGGCGAGCTACGAGCAGTACTTC CAISEASYEQYF
many NA TRBJ2-3 TRBV27 TGTGCCAGCAGTCGATTCGCAGTCCCGACACGCACAGATACGCAGTATTTT CASSRFAVPTRTDTQYF
NA NA TRBJ2-2 TRBV20-1 TGCAGTGCTAGAGCAGCGCAGAGCACCGGGGAGCTGTTTTTT CSARAAQSTGELFF
many NA TRBJ1-2 TRBV27 TGTGCCAGCAGTTCACCCCCGGACCTTGTGACCGGGAATGGCTACACCTTC CASSSPPDLVTGNGYTF